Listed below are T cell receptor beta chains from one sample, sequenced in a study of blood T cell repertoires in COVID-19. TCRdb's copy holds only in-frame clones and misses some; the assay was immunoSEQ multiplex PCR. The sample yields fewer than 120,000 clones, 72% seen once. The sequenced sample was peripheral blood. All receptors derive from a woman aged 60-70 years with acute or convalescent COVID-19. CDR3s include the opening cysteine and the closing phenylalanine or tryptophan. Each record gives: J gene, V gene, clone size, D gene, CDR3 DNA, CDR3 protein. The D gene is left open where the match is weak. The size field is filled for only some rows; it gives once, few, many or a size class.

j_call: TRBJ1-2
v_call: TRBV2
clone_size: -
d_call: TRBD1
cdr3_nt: TGTGCCAGCAGGACCGGGACAGGGGTTGACTATGGCTACACCTTC
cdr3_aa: CASRTGTGVDYGYTF

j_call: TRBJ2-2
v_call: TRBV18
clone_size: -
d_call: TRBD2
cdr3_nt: TGTGCCAGCTCACCTTTCGGGGGGGCCGAGACCGGGGAGCTGTTTTTT
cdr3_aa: CASSPFGGAETGELFF

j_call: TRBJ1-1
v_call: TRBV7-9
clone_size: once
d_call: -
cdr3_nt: TGTGCCAGCAGCTTATCAGGGGTGAAAACTGAAGCTTTCTTT
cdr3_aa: CASSLSGVKTEAFF

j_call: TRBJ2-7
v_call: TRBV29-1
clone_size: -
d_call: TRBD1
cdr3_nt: TGCAGCGTTGCTTACAGGGGGGACGAGCAGTACTTC
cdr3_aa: CSVAYRGDEQYF

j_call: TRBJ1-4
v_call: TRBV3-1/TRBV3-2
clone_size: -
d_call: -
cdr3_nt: TGTGCCAGCAGCCCCGGCGGTGAAAAACTGTTTTTT
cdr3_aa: CASSPGGEKLFF

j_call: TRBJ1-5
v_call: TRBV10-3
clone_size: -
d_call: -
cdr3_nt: TGTGCCATCAGGGCAGGGGTCAATCAGCCCCAGCATTTT
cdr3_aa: CAIRAGVNQPQHF

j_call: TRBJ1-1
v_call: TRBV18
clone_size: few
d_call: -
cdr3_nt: TGTGCCAGCTCACCAAATCAGAACACTGAAGCTTTCTTT
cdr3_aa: CASSPNQNTEAFF

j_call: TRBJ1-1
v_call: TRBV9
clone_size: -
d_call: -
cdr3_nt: TGTGCCAGCAGCGTAGCTAGCCGCACTGAAGCTTTCTTT
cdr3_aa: CASSVASRTEAFF

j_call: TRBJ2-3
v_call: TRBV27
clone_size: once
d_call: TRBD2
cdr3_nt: TGTGCCAGCAGTTTATCCCCCCCTAGCGGATACACAGATACGCAGTATTTT
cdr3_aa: CASSLSPPSGYTDTQYF

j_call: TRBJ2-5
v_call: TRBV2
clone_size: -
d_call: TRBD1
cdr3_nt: TGTGCCAGCAGCCGAACAGGGGAGTGGAGGAGTGTGACCCAGTACTTC
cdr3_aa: CASSRTGEWRSVTQYF

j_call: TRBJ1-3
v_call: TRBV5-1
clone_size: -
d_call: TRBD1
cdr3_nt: TGCGCCAGCAGCGCGCACGACAGGGGTGGAAACACCATATATTTT
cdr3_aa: CASSAHDRGGNTIYF

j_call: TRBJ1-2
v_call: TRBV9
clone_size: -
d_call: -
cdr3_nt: TGTGCCAGCAGCGCGAAGGGGGTTCTATACCAAAGGCATGGCTACACCTTC
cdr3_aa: CASSAKGVLYQRHGYTF

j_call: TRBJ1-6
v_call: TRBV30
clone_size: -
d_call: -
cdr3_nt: TGTGCCTGGTTAGGGAGCTTAGAGAATTCACCCCTCCACTTT
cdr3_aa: CAWLGSLENSPLHF

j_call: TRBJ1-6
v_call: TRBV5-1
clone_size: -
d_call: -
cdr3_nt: TGCGCCAGCAGCTTGGATGGGGCAGGTTCACCCCTCCACTTT
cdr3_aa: CASSLDGAGSPLHF

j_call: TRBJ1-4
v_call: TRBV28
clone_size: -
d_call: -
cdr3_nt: TGTGCCAGCAGTTTAGGGCACGGGGGTAATGAAAAACTGTTTTTT
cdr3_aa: CASSLGHGGNEKLFF

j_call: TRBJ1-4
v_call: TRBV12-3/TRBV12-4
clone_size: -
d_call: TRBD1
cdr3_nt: TGTGCCAGCAGTTTTCGGCAGGGGGGAAAACTGTTTTTT
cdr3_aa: CASSFRQGGKLFF

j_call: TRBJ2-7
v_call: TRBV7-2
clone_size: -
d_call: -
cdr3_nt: TGTGCCAGCAGCCTCTCCGGGGTCAATTCCGGAAGGAGCTCCTACGAGCAGTACTTC
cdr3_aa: CASSLSGVNSGRSSYEQYF

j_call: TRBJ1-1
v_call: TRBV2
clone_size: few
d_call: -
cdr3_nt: TGTGCCATCCCCGGGAGACTGAGGACTGAAGCTTTCTTT
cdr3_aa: CAIPGRLRTEAFF

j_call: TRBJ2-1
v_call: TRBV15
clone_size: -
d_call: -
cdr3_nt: TGTGCCACCAGCAGAGTACAACAGGGCTCGGGTGAGCAGTTCTTC
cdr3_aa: CATSRVQQGSGEQFF

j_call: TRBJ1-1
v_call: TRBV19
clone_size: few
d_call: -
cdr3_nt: TGTGCCAGTAGTCCCGCAGGGCTGAACACTGAAGCTTTCTTT
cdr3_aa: CASSPAGLNTEAFF

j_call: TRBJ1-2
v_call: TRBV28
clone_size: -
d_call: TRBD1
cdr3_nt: TGTGCCAGCAGTTCCGGACAGGGTTACTATGGCTACACCTTC
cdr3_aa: CASSSGQGYYGYTF

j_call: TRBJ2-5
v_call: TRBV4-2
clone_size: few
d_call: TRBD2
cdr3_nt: TGTGCCAGCAGCCTCTGGAGCGGGGGGGCAGAAGAGACCCAGTACTTC
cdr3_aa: CASSLWSGGAEETQYF

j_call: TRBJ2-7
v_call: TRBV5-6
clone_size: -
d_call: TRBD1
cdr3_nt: TGTGCCAGCAGCGCCGTAGGCACCGGGACAGGGGTCAGCGAGCAGTACTTC
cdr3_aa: CASSAVGTGTGVSEQYF

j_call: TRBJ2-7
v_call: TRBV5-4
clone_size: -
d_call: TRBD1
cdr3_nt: TGTGCCAGCAGCTTGGTGACAGGGGGGAGGAACGAGCAGTACTTC
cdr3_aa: CASSLVTGGRNEQYF

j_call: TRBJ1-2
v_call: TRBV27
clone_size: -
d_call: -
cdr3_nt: TGTGCCAGCAGGGAAGCGCACAGGGCCCTCTATGGCTACACCTTC
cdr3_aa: CASREAHRALYGYTF

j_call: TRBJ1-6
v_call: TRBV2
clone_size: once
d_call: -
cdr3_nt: TGTGCCACCGTCGAGCAGGGGAACAGTAATTCACCCCTCCACTTT
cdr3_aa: CATVEQGNSNSPLHF

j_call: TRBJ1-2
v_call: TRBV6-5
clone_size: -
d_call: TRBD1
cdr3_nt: TGTGCCAGCAGTTACCTACAGGGGAACTATGGCTACACCTTC
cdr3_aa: CASSYLQGNYGYTF

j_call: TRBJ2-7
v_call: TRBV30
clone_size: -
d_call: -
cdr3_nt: TGTGCCTGGAGTGTCGACGGAGACTACGAGCAGTACTTC
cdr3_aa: CAWSVDGDYEQYF

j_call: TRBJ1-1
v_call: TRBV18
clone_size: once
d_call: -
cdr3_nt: TGTGCCAGCTCGAAGCTGAACACTGAAGCTTTCTTT
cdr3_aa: CASSKLNTEAFF

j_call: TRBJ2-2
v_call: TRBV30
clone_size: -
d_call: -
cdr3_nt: TGTGCCTGGAGTTTGAGACAGTTCACCGGGGAGCTGTTTTTT
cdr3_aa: CAWSLRQFTGELFF

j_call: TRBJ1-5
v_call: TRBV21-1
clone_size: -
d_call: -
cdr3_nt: TGTGCCAGCAGCAAAGGGGCAGGGCTAGATACAAATCAGCCCCAGCATTTT
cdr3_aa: CASSKGAGLDTNQPQHF

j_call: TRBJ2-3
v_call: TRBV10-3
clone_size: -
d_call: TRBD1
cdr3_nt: TGTGCCATCAGTGAGAACAGGGGGCCTGCAGATACGCAGTATTTT
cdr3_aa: CAISENRGPADTQYF

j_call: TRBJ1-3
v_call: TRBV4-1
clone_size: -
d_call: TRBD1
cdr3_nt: TGCGCCAGCAGCCAAGAGGGGACAGGCAGAAACACCATATATTTT
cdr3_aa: CASSQEGTGRNTIYF

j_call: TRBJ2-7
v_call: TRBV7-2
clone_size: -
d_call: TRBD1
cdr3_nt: TGTGCCAGCAGCTTATACAGGGGGACTTACGAGCAGTACTTC
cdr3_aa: CASSLYRGTYEQYF

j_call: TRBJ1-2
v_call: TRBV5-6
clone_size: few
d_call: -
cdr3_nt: TGTGCCAGCAGCCGTCGTGGGGGACACCCCAACTATGGCTACACCTTC
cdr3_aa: CASSRRGGHPNYGYTF

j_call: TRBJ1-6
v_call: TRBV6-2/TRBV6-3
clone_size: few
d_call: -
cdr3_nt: TGTGCCAGCAGTTACTTACAGGGATATTGGAATTCACCCCTCCACTTT
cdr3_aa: CASSYLQGYWNSPLHF

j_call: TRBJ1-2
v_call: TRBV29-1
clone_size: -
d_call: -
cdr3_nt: TGCAGCGTTGTAGTCGGGAATGGCTACACCTTC
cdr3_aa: CSVVVGNGYTF

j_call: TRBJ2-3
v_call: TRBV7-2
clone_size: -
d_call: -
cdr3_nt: TGTGCCAGCAGCCCTGGCTGGGATACGCAGTATTTT
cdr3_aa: CASSPGWDTQYF

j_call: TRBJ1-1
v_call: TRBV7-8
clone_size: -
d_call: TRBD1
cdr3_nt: TGTGCCTGCAGCCAAACAGGGGGCACTGAGGCTTTCTTT
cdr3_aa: CACSQTGGTEAFF

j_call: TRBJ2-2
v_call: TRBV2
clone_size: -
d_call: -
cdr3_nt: TGTGCCAGCTGTGAATATAACACCGGGGAGCTGTTTTTT
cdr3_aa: CASCEYNTGELFF

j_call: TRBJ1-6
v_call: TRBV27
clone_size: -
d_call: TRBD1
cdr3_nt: TGTGCCAGCAGATCGGGACAGGTCCCTAATTCACCCCTCCACTTT
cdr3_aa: CASRSGQVPNSPLHF

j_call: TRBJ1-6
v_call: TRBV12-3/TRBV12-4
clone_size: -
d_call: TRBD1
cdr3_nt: TGTGCCAGCAGTTTAGAGGGGACAGTAGCCCTCCACTTT
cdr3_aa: CASSLEGTVALHF

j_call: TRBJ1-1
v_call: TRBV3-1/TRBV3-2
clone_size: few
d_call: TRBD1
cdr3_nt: TGTGCCAGCAGCCAAGGGCAGACAGGGCGAACTGAAGCTTTCTTT
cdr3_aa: CASSQGQTGRTEAFF

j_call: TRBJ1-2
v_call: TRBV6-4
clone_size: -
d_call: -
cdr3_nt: TGTGCCAGCAGTGCCACAGGGAAAAGTGGCTACACCTTC
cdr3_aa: CASSATGKSGYTF

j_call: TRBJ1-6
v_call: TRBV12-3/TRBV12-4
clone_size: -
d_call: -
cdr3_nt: TGTGCCAGCAGTTCCGGGGTGAGCTCACCCCTCCACTTT
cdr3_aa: CASSSGVSSPLHF

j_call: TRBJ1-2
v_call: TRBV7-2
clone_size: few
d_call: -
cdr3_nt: TGTGCCAGCAGCACAACCAGGGTGGGAGGCTACACCTTC
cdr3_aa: CASSTTRVGGYTF

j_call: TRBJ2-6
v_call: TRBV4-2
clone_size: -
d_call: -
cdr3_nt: TGTGCCAGCAGCCATGGGGGGGCGGGGGCCAACGTCCTGACTTTC
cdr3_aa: CASSHGGAGANVLTF

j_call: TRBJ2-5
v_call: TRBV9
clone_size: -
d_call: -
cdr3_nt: TGTGCCAGTGCGAGGGTCCAAGAGACCCAGTACTTC
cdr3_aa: CASARVQETQYF

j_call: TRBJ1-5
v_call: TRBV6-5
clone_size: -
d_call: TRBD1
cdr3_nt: TGTGCCAGCAGACACAGGGGAGGCGGTCAGCCCCAGCATTTT
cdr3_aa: CASRHRGGGQPQHF

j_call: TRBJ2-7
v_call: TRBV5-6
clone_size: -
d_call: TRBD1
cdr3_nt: TGTGCCAGCAGCAAGGGACAGGGGAAACCCTACGAGCAGTACTTC
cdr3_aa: CASSKGQGKPYEQYF

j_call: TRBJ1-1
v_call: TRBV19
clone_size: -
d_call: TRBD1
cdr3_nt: TGTGCCAGTAGTATTCAGGGGGCGAAATCTGAAGCTTTCTTT
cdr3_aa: CASSIQGAKSEAFF

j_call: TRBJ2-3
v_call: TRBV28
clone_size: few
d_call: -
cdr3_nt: TGTGCCAGCAGGGTAGCGAGAAGCACAGATACGCAGTATTTT
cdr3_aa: CASRVARSTDTQYF

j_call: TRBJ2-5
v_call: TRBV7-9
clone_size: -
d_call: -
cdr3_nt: TGTGCCAGCAGCCGAAAAACTTTGGGACAAACACAAGAGACCCAGTACTTC
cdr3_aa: CASSRKTLGQTQETQYF

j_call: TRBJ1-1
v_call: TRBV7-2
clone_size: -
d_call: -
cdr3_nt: TGTGCCAGCAGCTTAGTCCGGGGGGCTGCCGAAGCTTTCTTT
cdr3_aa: CASSLVRGAAEAFF

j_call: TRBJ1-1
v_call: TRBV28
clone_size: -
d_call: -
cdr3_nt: TGTGCCAGCAGGGGGGGGCTGGCGCACACTGAAGCTTTCTTT
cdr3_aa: CASRGGLAHTEAFF